This T cell receptor (beta chain) was identified during a study of shared clonotypes between healthy human individuals. Concerning this clone itself: Its target is unknown.

Libraries were prepared by immunoSEQ multiplex PCR; TCRdb keeps only in-frame clonotypes and omits some of them. In the table there are more than 150,000 clones, 66% of which are singletons. Trimming took off 5 bases at V and 7 bases at J, with 10 bases between the two ends. This CDR3 is built from 12 residues. The V gene's germline CDR1 is MNHEY and CDR2 SVGAGI. Whole-study findings and limits: Sampling covered blood only; tissue repertoires likely differ.

The sequenced sample consisted of memory CD4+ T cells sorted from blood. Indicated subset: CD45RA-negative fraction. This TCR came from a man aged 25 to 40 in good health. The chain has TRBV6-5 and TRBJ2-3, with D perhaps TRBD1 (6 bases). The CDR3 protein is CASSHQGNTQYF. CDR3 bases: TGTGCCAGCAGTCACCAGGGGAATACGCAGTATTTT.